This TCR beta chain was documented in a study of cytomegalovirus exposure and HLA in healthy donors. Whole-study findings and limits: TCR beta chains numbering some 150 were designated cytomegalovirus-associated. Many donors carried some public TCRs, although rarity characterized most TCR sequences. A subsequent analysis found that TCR clusters from the first cohort also tended to co-occur in the roughly 120 validation repertoires, with roughly 95% of cluster scores above 0.

Profiled with immunoSEQ multiplex PCR; TCRdb holds only in-frame clones, not every one. The table shows approximately 100,000 clones, with around nine tenths occurring only once. The donors were part of the validation cohort of fewer than 150 subjects. That cohort was separate from the first cohort, which comprised 670 or so subjects. CDR3 size: 15 residues. V shed 6 bases and J 0 bases; nucleotides not matched to a gene: 4. CDR1 is MNHNY and CDR2 is SVGAGI in the germline V gene (reference sequence). To note about this clone: Antigen unknown.

The receptor was derived from a woman in her 30s in good health and CMV-seronegative. The chain couples TRBV6-6 to TRBJ2-1; 8 nucleotides align to TRBD1. Sequencing was done on a sample of PBMCs. CDR3 in DNA: TGTGCCAGCAGGTACGGACAGGGCTCCTACAATGAGCAGTTCTTC. This gives the protein CASRYGQGSYNEQFF.